This T cell receptor (beta chain) was identified in a study of spatial heterogeneity in lung cancer. General study results and limits: Blood carried ubiquitous expanded tumor TCRs more at resection than follow-up.

Noted time point: sample taken at primary tumor resection. Tumor, nontumor lung or frozen PBMC supplied whole RNA, sequenced without sorting. TCR cDNA molecules each had a unique molecular identifier. TCRdb itself ran the 5' RACE reads through MiXCR, one entry per CDR3 protein. The sample has 43,000 or so distinct CDR3 sequences, roughly 7.1% seen once. In regard to this clonotype: Antigen: not known.

The CDR3 runs 12 residues. V shed 6 bases and J shed 9 bases, with 12 bases lying between them. Germline V gene data show CDR1 as LGHDT and CDR2 as YNNKEL (reference sequence). This chain uses TRBV3-1 with TRBJ2-1, with a tentative D call TRBD2 (6 bases). The sequenced sample was PBMCs, obtained at surgery. This clonotype originated in a female donor with early-stage non-small cell lung cancer. In DNA, the CDR3 is TGTGCCAGCAGAAAGGACGGGGGTGAGCAGTTCTTC. Translation gives CASRKDGGEQFF.